Below, 16 T cell receptor beta chains from the same sample are listed, as sequenced in a study of T cells in Graves' hyperthyroidism and ophthalmopathy. From RNA transcripts, TCR beta CDR3 regions were amplified. First-round RT-PCR of the TCR CDR3 relied on the HTBI primer set. Each CDR3 protein is one row after TCRdb ran MiXCR on the multiplex PCR reads. The sample shows roughly 800,000 distinct CDR3 sequences, 35% to 45% of them seen only once. The sample taken for sequencing was blood. All receptors come from a man aged 18 to 29 with Graves' hyperthyroidism.

The count of this clonotype is one. The rearrangement links TRBV4-1 to TRBJ2-5; 8 bases map to TRBD1. The CDR3 runs to 15 residues. CDR1 and CDR2 from the germline V gene are MGHRA and YSYEKL. The junction had 9 bases not matched to a gene; V was cut back by 4 bases and J by 5 bases. CDR3 sequence (DNA): TGCGCCAGCAGCCGGGGGCAGGGGGCGATGGAGACCCAGTACTTC. Amino acid sequence: CASSRGQGAMETQYF.

Notes on this clonotype: One end of the junction varies from germline; a read error may be responsible. This chain links TRBV7-2 with TRBJ2-7; 7 bases match TRBD2. In germline, CDR1 is SGHTA, CDR2 FQGNSA. This CDR3 comprises 14 residues. The CDR3 loop is CAGSSSGPGNEQYF. DNA for the CDR3: TGTGCCGGCAGCTCTAGCGGTCCCGGGAACGAGCAGTACTTC.

The genes are TRBV10-3 and TRBJ1-3, with D possibly being TRBD1 (5 bases). Germline assignment: CDR1 ENHRY and CDR2 SYGVKD. V gave up 7 bases and J gave up 0 bases, with 16 bases separating them. The CDR3 has 16 amino acids. The CDR3 is CAITRGTSGSGNTIYF. CDR3 DNA sequence: TGTGCCATCACCCGTGGGACGTCTGGCTCTGGAAACACCATATATTTT.

The CDR3 region is CASSYSAADSGNTIYF. As DNA, the CDR3 is TGTGCCAGCAGTTACTCTGCGGCCGACTCTGGAAACACCATATATTTT. This rearrangement joins TRBV6-5 to TRBJ1-3; D remains ambiguous. CDR1 MNHEY and CDR2 SVGAGI come from the germline V gene. The CDR3 consists of 16 residues. The ends were cut back, 0 bases at V and 0 bases at J, with 9 bases in the middle.

The chain uses TRBV9 and TRBJ2-7, with D perhaps matching TRBD1 (6 bases). V was clipped by 0 bases and J by 0 bases, with 16 bases between them. The CDR3 contains 17 residues. Germline lookup yields CDR1 SGDLS and CDR2 YYNGEE. CDR3 protein: CASSVDDVGATSYEQYF. Here the CDR3 DNA reads TGTGCCAGCAGCGTAGACGACGTGGGGGCTACCTCCTACGAGCAGTACTTC.

J is TRBJ2-7 and V is TRBV7-8, with TRBD1 identical over 8 bases. Germline CDR1 and CDR2: SGHVS and FQNEAQ. CDR3 size: 16 residues. The V segment lost 4 bases and the J segment 3 bases; nucleotides outside the gene matches: 11. DNA for the CDR3: TGTGCCAGCAGCTCCCAGGGGCAGGGGGCCAACTACGAGCAGTACTTC. Its protein is CASSSQGQGANYEQYF. Full variable domain (missing parts from reference TRBV7-8 and TRBJ2-7): GAGVSQSPRYKVAKRGQDVALRCDPISGHVSLFWYQQALGQGPEFLTYFQNEAQLDKSGLPSDRFFAERPEGSVSTLKIQRTQQEDSAVYLCASSSQGQGANYEQYFGPGTRLTVT.

This chain uses TRBV7-2 with TRBJ2-7; D uncertain. Trimming shortened V by 2 bases and J by 4 bases, and 15 bases separated the two germline ends. This CDR3 region has 15 residues. Germline V gene data show CDR1 as SGHTA and CDR2 as FQGNSA. The CDR3 region is CASSLRTDPIYEQYF. The CDR3 coding sequence is TGTGCCAGCAGCTTAAGGACGGATCCTATTTACGAGCAGTACTTC.

This chain links TRBV12-3 or TRBV12-4 with TRBJ2-5; D unresolved. Trimming took off 5 bases at V and 5 bases at J, with 15 bases between the two ends. The CDR3 loop spans 14 amino acids. CDR3 loop: CASSLPDSWETQYF. CDR3 sequence (DNA): TGTGCCAGCAGTCTACCGGATAGCTGGGAGACCCAGTACTTC.

This sequence joins TRBV19 and TRBJ1-5; no clear D. Germline V gene data show CDR1 as LNHDA and CDR2 as SQIVND (reference sequence). The CDR3 sequence is 11 residues long. V lost 5 bases to trimming and J lost 11 bases, with 10 bases between them. The CDR3 here is CASSGVETQHF. Here the CDR3 DNA reads TGTGCCAGTAGTGGCGTGGAGACCCAGCATTTT.

The table lists this clonotype with a few counts. The rearrangement links TRBV19 to TRBJ1-1; weak D call: TRBD1 (5 bases). The V end lost 6 bases, the J end lost 10 bases, and 18 bases lay between the germline ends. This CDR3 has 13 amino acids. From germline, CDR1 is LNHDA and CDR2 SQIVND (reference sequence). The CDR3 nucleotides are TGTGCCAGTAGGAATCAGGGATTTGCCGCAGCTTTCTTT. Protein sequence: CASRNQGFAAAFF.

In this sample, this clonotype turned up many times. The chain combines TRBV20-1 with TRBJ1-5; 7 positions match TRBD1. This CDR3 is 14 amino acids long. V gave up 6 bases and J gave up 3 bases; unmatched junction bases: 8. The V gene's germline CDR1 is DFQATT and CDR2 SNEGSKA (reference sequence). The CDR3 spells CSAPRDSHNQPQHF. The CDR3 DNA reads TGCAGTGCCCCGAGGGACAGCCACAATCAGCCCCAGCATTTT.

This chain joins TRBV25-1 and TRBJ2-5, with D maybe TRBD1 (6 bases). V was clipped by 4 bases and J by 0 bases, with 18 bases between them. This CDR3 comprises 17 residues. CDR1 and CDR2 (germline): MGHDK, SYGVNS. CDR3 sequence: CASSVSWAGVDQETQYF. CDR3 bases: TGTGCCAGCAGTGTCTCCTGGGCAGGGGTGGACCAAGAGACCCAGTACTTC.

The table lists this clonotype with a few counts. The chain combines TRBV7-2 with TRBJ2-7; D not certain. V lost 0 bases and J lost 4, with 7 bases in between. The CDR3 runs to 13 residues. CDR1 is SGHTA and CDR2 is FQGNSA in the germline V gene. For the CDR3, the DNA is TGTGCCAGCAGCTTAGCAGGAGAATACGAGCAGTACTTC. Translated, it gives CASSLAGEYEQYF.

This sequence joins TRBV7-9 and TRBJ1-4; 8 bases line up with TRBD1. CDR3 length: 17 amino acids. The germline V gene has CDR1 SEHNR and CDR2 FQNEAQ (reference sequence). V was clipped by 6 bases and J by 7 bases; unmatched bases: 16. CDR3 sequence: CASSPTDRGGWSEKLFF. The CDR3 DNA follows: TGTGCCAGCAGTCCCACCGACAGGGGAGGTTGGAGTGAAAAACTGTTTTTT.

The genes are TRBV4-1 and TRBJ1-3; a possible D gene is TRBD1 (6 bases). V lost 4 bases to trimming and J lost 3 bases, with 10 bases between them. Per germline, CDR1 MGHRA and CDR2 YSYEKL. The CDR3 spans 14 residues. The DNA for the CDR3 is TGCGCCAGCAGCCCCTCGGACAGTGGAAACACCATATATTTT. Its translation is CASSPSDSGNTIYF.

In DNA, the CDR3 is TGTGCCAGCAGCCTATACCGGGACTACGAAGAGACCCAGTACTTC. Translation: CASSLYRDYEETQYF. The chain joins TRBV14 to TRBJ2-5, with 7 bases aligning to TRBD2. The germline CDR1 and CDR2 sequences are SGHDN and FVKESK. The CDR3 contains 15 residues. The trim removed 4 bases at V and 3 bases at J, leaving 8 bases unmatched. Combining the CDR3 with reference TRBV14 and TRBJ2-5 gives the whole variable domain EAGVTQFPSHSVIEKGQTVTLRCDPISGHDNLYWYRRVMGKEIKFLLHFVKESKQDESGMPNNRFLAERTGGTYSTLKVQPAELEDSGVYFCASSLYRDYEETQYFGPGTRLLVL.